What follows are 27 T cell receptor beta chains derived from one specimen sequenced in a study of regulatory T cells in long-lasting Graves disease. The time point denotes: persistent/refractory GD, antithyroid drugs over 5 years with positive TRAb. Generation of the TCR library employed RNA extracted from PBMCs. TCR beta libraries were built with iRepertoire HTBI primers and Arm-PCR of CDR3 regions. In TCRdb, the multiplex PCR reads were re-called with MiXCR into one record per CDR3 protein. The sample contains about 310,000 distinct CDR3 sequences, 20% to 25% of which appear only once. The input for sequencing was peripheral blood mononuclear cells (PBMCs), taken when the disease was refractory, from a patient treated with antithyroid drugs. The receptors derive from a female donor with Graves disease.

The chain links TRBV5-6 to TRBJ1-1; unclear D gene. There are 12 residues in the CDR3. Germline CDR1 SGHDT, CDR2 YYEEEE. Trimming removed 5 bases from V and 0 bases from J, with 5 bases in between. CDR3 nucleotides: TGTGCCAGCAGGCACCTGAACACTGAAGCTTTCTTT. Protein product: CASRHLNTEAFF.

This clonotype was observed many times. The V call is TRBV6-2 or TRBV6-3, the J call TRBJ2-4; 8 positions match TRBD1. Losses at the gene ends were 2 bases for V and 1 base for J; bases not matched to a gene: 10. Looked up from germline, CDR1 is MNHEY and CDR2 is SVGEGT. CDR3 length equals 18 residues. The CDR3, as DNA: TGTGCCAGCAGTTACATGGCAGGGGGCGCGTTCGCCAAAAACATTCAGTACTTC. Amino acid sequence: CASSYMAGGAFAKNIQYF.

The table lists this clonotype with a few counts. A junction end diverges from the germline sequence, so it may reflect a read error. The CDR3 sequence is CVSSPPGLGRQPQHF. As DNA, the CDR3 is TGTGTCAGCAGCCCCCCAGGTCTTGGGCGTCAGCCCCAGCATTTT. The V call is TRBV7-2, the J call TRBJ1-5; D uncertain. The CDR3 sequence is 15 residues long. Germline CDR1 and CDR2: SGHTA and FQGNSA.

This clonotype was seen many times. This chain joins TRBV6-1 and TRBJ1-1; D possibly corresponds to TRBD1 (6 bases). The V gene's germline CDR1 is MNHNS and CDR2 SASEGT. This CDR3 is built from 14 residues. Trimming took 5 bases from V and 3 from J, leaving 13 bases between them. CDR3 DNA sequence: TGTGCCAGCAGTCTGGCAGGGGCGGACACTGAAGCTTTCTTT. Translation: CASSLAGADTEAFF.

With respect to this clonotype: One end of the junction does not line up with germline, which may come from a read error. This chain connects TRBV15 to TRBJ2-2; perhaps TRBD2 as D (5 bases). Per the germline V gene, CDR1 is LNHNV and CDR2 is YYDKDF (reference sequence). The CDR3 covers 14 residues. CDR3: CATSRGTWTGEPFF. The CDR3 nucleotides read TGTGCCACCAGCAGAGGGACCTGGACCGGGGAGCCGTTTTTT.

This clonotype has only one observation. The chain employs TRBV12-3 or TRBV12-4 and TRBJ1-1, with 11 bases that match TRBD1. This CDR3 is 14 amino acids long. V trimming: 10 bases; J trimming: 6 bases; junction bases outside the gene matches: 10. CDR3 protein: CATRGTGGFSEAFF. The CDR3 region has the DNA TGTGCCACCCGCGGGACAGGGGGGTTTTCTGAAGCTTTCTTT.

The CDR3 loop reads CSATTGGEYF. CDR3 sequence (DNA): TGCAGTGCTACAACAGGGGGCGAGTACTTC. V is TRBV20-1 and J is TRBJ2-7; 9 bases are shared with TRBD1. CDR3 size: 10 residues. V lost 4 bases to trimming and J lost 11 bases; unmatched junction nucleotides: 3. Germline V gives CDR1 DFQATT, CDR2 SNEGSKA (reference sequence).

The V and J genes are TRBV20-1 and TRBJ2-7, with 8 positions matching TRBD2. J lost 2 bases, V lost 3 bases, and 9 bases had no gene match. The CDR3 spans 15 residues. Germline CDR1 is DFQATT and CDR2 is SNEGSKA (reference sequence). CDR3 region: CSASPQIAGPYEQYF. CDR3 in DNA: TGCAGTGCTAGTCCCCAAATAGCGGGGCCCTACGAGCAGTACTTC.

The chain carries TRBV6-2 or TRBV6-3 and TRBJ2-7; 10 nucleotides align to TRBD2. CDR1 is MNHEY, CDR2 SVGEGT, per germline. The CDR3 is made up of 14 amino acids. J was trimmed by 5 bases and V by 8 bases; bases with no gene match: 9. The CDR3 DNA reads TGTGCCAGCGGTGTTAGCGGGAGGCCCCACGAGCAGTACTTC. This gives the protein CASGVSGRPHEQYF.

This rearrangement joins TRBV29-1 to TRBJ2-7; 8 bases agree with TRBD1. V lost 6 bases, J lost 3 bases, and 7 bases stayed unmatched. The CDR3 consists of 13 residues. From germline, CDR1 is SQVTM and CDR2 ANQGSEA. The CDR3 DNA sequence: TGCAGCGTAAGACAGGGGTCGGTCTACGAGCAGTACTTC. This gives the protein CSVRQGSVYEQYF.

A few counts support this clonotype. The chain uses TRBV19 and TRBJ2-5; 10 nucleotides align to TRBD2. CDR1 LNHDA and CDR2 SQIVND come from the germline V gene (reference sequence). The CDR3 has 15 amino acids. V lost 6 bases, J lost 5 bases, and 9 bases stayed unmatched. In DNA form, the CDR3 reads TGTGCCAGTAGCGACCTAGCGGGAGCTGCGGAGACCCAGTACTTC. Amino acids: CASSDLAGAAETQYF.

This clonotype has more than one count but fewer than ten. This chain links TRBV6-2 or TRBV6-3 with TRBJ2-4; D may correspond to TRBD1 or TRBD2 (5 bases each). Germline V CDR1 and CDR2: MNHEY, SVGEGT. Trimming took off 3 bases at V and 6 bases at J, with 6 bases between the two ends. CDR3 size: 12 residues. As DNA, the CDR3 is TGTGCCAGCAGTTATGGGGGAAACATTCAGTACTTC. Translated: CASSYGGNIQYF.

The chain uses TRBV10-3 and TRBJ2-5, with 8 bases aligning to TRBD1. In germline, CDR1 is ENHRY, CDR2 SYGVKD. The CDR3 extends over 18 amino acids. V dropped 0 bases and J dropped 2; count of bases not matched to a gene: 11. CDR3 bases: TGTGCCATCAGTGAGTCACCCCAGGGGGCGATGGGACAAGAGACCCAGTACTTC. Residues: CAISESPQGAMGQETQYF.

This rearrangement joins TRBV28 to TRBJ2-6; D is possibly TRBD2 (6 bases). This CDR3 contains 17 residues. Trimming took off 6 bases at V and 0 bases at J, with 15 bases between the two ends. Germline V gene lookup returns CDR1 MDHEN and CDR2 SYDVKM. The DNA of the CDR3 is TGTGCCAGCAGCCAAGCGGGTGAATTCTCTGGGGCCAACGTCCTGACTTTC. Amino acids: CASSQAGEFSGANVLTF.

The chain is built from TRBV5-1 and TRBJ2-7; D call uncertain. The CDR3 is 14 residues long. CDR1 and CDR2 (germline): SGHRS, YFSETQ. Trimming took 7 bases from V and 2 from J, leaving 16 bases between them. CDR3 in DNA: TGCGCCAGCTCCGCAGGAACGGAGACCTACGAGCAGTACTTC. Protein product: CASSAGTETYEQYF.

This clonotype was found many times. The chain couples TRBV28 to TRBJ1-2, with 8 bases matching TRBD1. This CDR3 has 14 amino acids. With V trimmed by 4 bases and J by 2 bases, 3 bases remained unmatched. Germline V gene sequence: CDR1 MDHEN, CDR2 SYDVKM. CDR3 residues: CASSSPGGNYGYTF. Here the CDR3 DNA reads TGTGCCAGCAGTTCCCCAGGGGGCAACTATGGCTACACCTTC.

This clonotype has just one count. A much larger clone lies one base from this, so it may be a read error. This rearrangement joins TRBV28 to TRBJ2-5; TRBD1 matches 9 bases. This CDR3 spans 15 amino acids. Per germline, CDR1 MDHEN and CDR2 SYDVKM. The CDR3 bases are TGTGTCAGCAGCATTTCACCCACAGGGGGCGAGACCCAGTACTTC. Encoded protein: CVSSISPTGGETQYF. The entire variable domain, with the rest obtained from reference TRBV28 and TRBJ2-5, is as follows: DVKVTQSSRYLVKRTGEKVFLECVQDMDHENMFWYRQDPGLGLRLIYFSYDVKMKEKGDIPEGYSVSREKKERFSLILESASTNQTSMYLCVSSISPTGGETQYFGPGTRLLVL.

About this clonotype: A much larger clone differs by one base, so this may be a read error. V gene TRBV6-2 or TRBV6-3 combines with J gene TRBJ1-5; D ambiguous. The germline V gene has CDR1 MNHEY and CDR2 SVGEGT. There are 17 residues in the CDR3. V lost 5 bases and J lost 0, with 17 bases in between. CDR3 DNA sequence: TGTGCCAGCAGTGAAGCCGGCACGTCGTATAGCAATCAGCCCCAGCATTTT. This gives the protein CASSEAGTSYSNQPQHF.

Comments on this clonotype: One junction end does not reproduce the germline sequence, and a read error may be involved. The chain couples TRBV7-2 to TRBJ2-7, with 8 nucleotides matching TRBD1. Germline V CDR1 and CDR2: SGHTA, FQGNSA. CDR3 size: 12 residues. The CDR3 region has the DNA TGTGCCAGCAGCTCAGGACAGGGCGCCAAGTCTTTC. Encoded protein: CASSSGQGAKSF.

V gene TRBV7-3 combines with J gene TRBJ2-2; D remains unclear. The CDR3 is 16 amino acids. Looked up from germline, CDR1 is SGHTA and CDR2 is FQGTGA. Trimming stripped 5 bases from V and 0 bases from J, with 13 bases between. CDR3 in amino acids: CASSRGRISNTGELFF. CDR3 nucleotide sequence: TGTGCCAGCAGCCGCGGTAGGATATCGAACACCGGGGAGCTGTTTTTT.

This clonotype occurred a few times. V gene TRBV4-1 combines with J gene TRBJ2-7, with D possibly being TRBD1 (7 bases). Per the germline V gene, CDR1 is MGHRA and CDR2 is YSYEKL. V lost 3 bases to trimming and J lost 3 bases, with 15 bases between them. The CDR3 runs to 15 residues. The CDR3 region is CASSQVDREVYEQYF. The CDR3 bases are TGCGCCAGCAGCCAGGTAGACAGGGAGGTCTACGAGCAGTACTTC.

The chain employs TRBV18 and TRBJ2-6; perhaps TRBD1 as D (6 bases). The CDR3 consists of 15 residues. V lost 5 bases and J lost 4, with 12 bases in between. In germline, CDR1 is KGHSH, CDR2 LQKENI. CDR3 DNA sequence: TGTGCCAGCTCAACCGGACAGCCCGGGGCCAACGTCCTGACTTTC. This translates into CASSTGQPGANVLTF.

This clonotype was observed at least ten times. The gene calls are TRBV27 and TRBJ2-7, with D perhaps TRBD1 (6 bases). The CDR3 consists of 15 residues. Germline V gives CDR1 MNHEY, CDR2 SMNVEV (reference sequence). Trimming took 4 bases from V and 2 from J, leaving 15 bases between them. For the CDR3, the DNA is TGTGCCAGCAGTTCGCTACAGGGTGACCCCTACGAGCAGTACTTC. This gives the protein CASSSLQGDPYEQYF.

The V and J genes are TRBV6-2 or TRBV6-3 and TRBJ1-2, with D perhaps matching TRBD1 (6 bases). Germline V CDR1 and CDR2: MNHEY, SVGEGT. Trimming left V 6 bases short and J 3 bases short, with 11 bases between. CDR3 length equals 13 residues. In DNA, the CDR3 is TGTGCCAGCAGGGAGGACAGATACTATGGCTACACCTTC. Translating it yields CASREDRYYGYTF.

This clonotype was picked up a small number of times. The rearrangement joins TRBV9 to TRBJ1-2, with D hard to call. This CDR3 contains 13 residues. The germline gives CDR1 SGDLS, CDR2 YYNGEE. V was pared by 3 bases and J by 2 bases, with 8 bases between. The CDR3 nucleotides read TGTGCCAGCAGCGATCGGTCAAACTATGGCTACACCTTC. Translation: CASSDRSNYGYTF.

This clonotype was observed at least ten times. The V and J genes are TRBV2 and TRBJ2-7; 7 bases fit TRBD1. Trimming took 6 bases from V and 2 from J; bases not matched to a gene: 10. The V gene's germline CDR1 is SNHLY and CDR2 FYNNEI. This CDR3 has 15 amino acids. The CDR3 protein is CASSPDRVGPYEQYF. DNA for the CDR3: TGTGCCAGCAGCCCCGACAGGGTAGGCCCCTACGAGCAGTACTTC.

This clonotype was recorded many times. The chain has TRBV7-2 and TRBJ1-6, with 7 nucleotides matching TRBD1. Germline V lookup: CDR1 SGHTA, CDR2 FQGNSA. With V trimmed by 5 bases and J by 9 bases, 4 bases remained unmatched. CDR3 size: 13 residues. The CDR3: CASSPDRVSPLHF. The CDR3 DNA follows: TGTGCCAGCAGCCCCGACAGGGTTTCACCCCTCCACTTT.